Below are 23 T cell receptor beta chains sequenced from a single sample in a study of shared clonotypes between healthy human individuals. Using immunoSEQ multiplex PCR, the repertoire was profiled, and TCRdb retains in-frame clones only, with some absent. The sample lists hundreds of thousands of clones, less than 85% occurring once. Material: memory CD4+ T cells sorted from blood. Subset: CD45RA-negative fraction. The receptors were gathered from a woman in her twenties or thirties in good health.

CDR3 in amino acids: CASSYGGTTGELFF. CDR3 in DNA: TGTGCCAGCAGTTACGGGGGGACCACCGGGGAGCTGTTTTTT. The rearrangement joins TRBV6-6 to TRBJ2-2; possible D gene TRBD2, 6 bases. This CDR3 contains 14 residues. Per the germline V gene, CDR1 is MNHNY and CDR2 is SVGAGI (reference sequence). V shed 2 bases and J shed 4 bases, with 8 bases lying between them.

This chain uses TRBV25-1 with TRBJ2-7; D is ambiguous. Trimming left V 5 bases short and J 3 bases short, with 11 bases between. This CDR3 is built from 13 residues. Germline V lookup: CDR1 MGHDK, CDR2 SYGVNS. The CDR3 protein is CASSPTAGYEQYF. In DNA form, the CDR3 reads TGTGCCAGCAGTCCAACCGCCGGCTACGAGCAGTACTTC.

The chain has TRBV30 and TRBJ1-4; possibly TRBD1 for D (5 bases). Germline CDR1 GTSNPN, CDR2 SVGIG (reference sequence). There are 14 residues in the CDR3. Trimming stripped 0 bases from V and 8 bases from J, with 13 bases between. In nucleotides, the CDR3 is TGTGCCTGGAGTGTATCTGGGGGTGGGGAAAAACTGTTTTTT. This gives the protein CAWSVSGGGEKLFF. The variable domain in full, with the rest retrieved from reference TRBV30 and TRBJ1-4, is SQTIHQWPATLVQPVGSPLSLECTVEGTSNPNLYWYRQAAGRGLQLLFYSVGIGQISSEVPQNLSASRPQDRQFILSSKKLLLSDSGFYLCAWSVSGGGEKLFFGSGTQLSVL.

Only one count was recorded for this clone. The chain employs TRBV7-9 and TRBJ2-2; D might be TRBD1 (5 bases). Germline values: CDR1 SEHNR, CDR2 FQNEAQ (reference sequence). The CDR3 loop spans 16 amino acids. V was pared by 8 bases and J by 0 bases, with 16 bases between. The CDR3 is CASWFVRTSNTGELFF. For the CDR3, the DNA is TGTGCCAGCTGGTTCGTACGGACATCGAACACCGGGGAGCTGTTTTTT.

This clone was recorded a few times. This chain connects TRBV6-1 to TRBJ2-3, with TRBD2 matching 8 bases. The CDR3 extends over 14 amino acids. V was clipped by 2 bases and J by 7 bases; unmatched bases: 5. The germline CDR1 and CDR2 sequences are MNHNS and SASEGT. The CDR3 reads CASSETGGPNTQYF. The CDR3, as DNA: TGTGCCAGCAGTGAAACGGGAGGGCCCAATACGCAGTATTTT.

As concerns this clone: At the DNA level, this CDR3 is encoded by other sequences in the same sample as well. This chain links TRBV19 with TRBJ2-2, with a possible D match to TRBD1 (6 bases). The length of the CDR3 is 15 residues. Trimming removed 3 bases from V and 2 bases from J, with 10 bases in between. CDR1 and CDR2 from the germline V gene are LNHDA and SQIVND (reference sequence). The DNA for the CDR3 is TGTGCCAGTAGTATCACAGGGACCAACACCGGGGAGCTGTTTTTT. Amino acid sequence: CASSITGTNTGELFF.

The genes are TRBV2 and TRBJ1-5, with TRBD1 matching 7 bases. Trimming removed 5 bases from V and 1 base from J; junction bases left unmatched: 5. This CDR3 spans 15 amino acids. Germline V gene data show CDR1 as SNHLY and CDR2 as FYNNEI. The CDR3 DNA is TGTGCCAGCAGTAAAGAGGGGGCGAGCAATCAGCCCCAGCATTTT. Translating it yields CASSKEGASNQPQHF.

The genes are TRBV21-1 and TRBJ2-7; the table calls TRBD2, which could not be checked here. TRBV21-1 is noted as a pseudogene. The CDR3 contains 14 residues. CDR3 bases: TGTGCCAGCAGCAAAGCCGGGGAAACCTACGAGCAGTACTTC. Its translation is CASSKAGETYEQYF.

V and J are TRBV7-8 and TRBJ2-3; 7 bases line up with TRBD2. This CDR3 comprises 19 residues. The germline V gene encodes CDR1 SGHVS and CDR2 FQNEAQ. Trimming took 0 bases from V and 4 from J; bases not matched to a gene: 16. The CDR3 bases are TGTGCCAGCAGCTTAGCGGGGTGGATCGGGGAGGGCCAGGCAGATACGCAGTATTTT. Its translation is CASSLAGWIGEGQADTQYF. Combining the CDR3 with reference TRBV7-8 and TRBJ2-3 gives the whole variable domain GAGVSQSPRYKVAKRGQDVALRCDPISGHVSLFWYQQALGQGPEFLTYFQNEAQLDKSGLPSDRFFAERPEGSVSTLKIQRTQQEDSAVYLCASSLAGWIGEGQADTQYFGPGTRLTVL.

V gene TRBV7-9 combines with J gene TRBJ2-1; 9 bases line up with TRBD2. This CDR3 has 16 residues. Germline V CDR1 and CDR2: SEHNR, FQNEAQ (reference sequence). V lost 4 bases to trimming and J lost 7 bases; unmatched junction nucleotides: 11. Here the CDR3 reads CASSSTSSGKMNEQFF. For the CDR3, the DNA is TGTGCCAGCAGCTCCACCTCTAGCGGGAAAATGAATGAGCAGTTCTTC.

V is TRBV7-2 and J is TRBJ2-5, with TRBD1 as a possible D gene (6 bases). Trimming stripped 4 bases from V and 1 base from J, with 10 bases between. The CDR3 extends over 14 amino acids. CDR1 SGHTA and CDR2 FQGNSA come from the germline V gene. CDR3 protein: CASSSWTVQETQYF. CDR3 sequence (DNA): TGTGCCAGCAGCTCCTGGACAGTCCAAGAGACCCAGTACTTC.

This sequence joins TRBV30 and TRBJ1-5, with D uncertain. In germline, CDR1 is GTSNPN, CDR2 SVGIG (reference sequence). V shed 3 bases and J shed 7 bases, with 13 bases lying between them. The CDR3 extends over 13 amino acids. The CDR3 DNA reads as TGTGCCTGGAGCCAATCACTAGTCCAGCCCCAGCATTTT. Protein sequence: CAWSQSLVQPQHF. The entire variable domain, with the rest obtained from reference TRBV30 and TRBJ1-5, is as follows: SQTIHQWPATLVQPVGSPLSLECTVEGTSNPNLYWYRQAAGRGLQLLFYSVGIGQISSEVPQNLSASRPQDRQFILSSKKLLLSDSGFYLCAWSQSLVQPQHFGDGTRLSIL.

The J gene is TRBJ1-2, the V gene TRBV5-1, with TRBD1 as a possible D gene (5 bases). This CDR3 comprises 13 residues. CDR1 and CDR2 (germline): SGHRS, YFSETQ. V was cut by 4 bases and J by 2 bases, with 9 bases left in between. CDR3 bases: TGCGCCAGCAGCGTCGGGGGGAACTATGGCTACACCTTC. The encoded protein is CASSVGGNYGYTF.

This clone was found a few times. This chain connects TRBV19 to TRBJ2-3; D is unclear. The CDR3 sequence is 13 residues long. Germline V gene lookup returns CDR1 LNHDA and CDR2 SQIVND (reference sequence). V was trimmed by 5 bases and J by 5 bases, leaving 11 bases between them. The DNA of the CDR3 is TGTGCCAGTAGTCAAGGCCTCTTAGATACGCAGTATTTT. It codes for CASSQGLLDTQYF.

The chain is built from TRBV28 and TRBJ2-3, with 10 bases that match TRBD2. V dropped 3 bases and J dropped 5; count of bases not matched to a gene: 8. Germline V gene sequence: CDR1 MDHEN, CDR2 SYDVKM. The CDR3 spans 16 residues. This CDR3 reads CASSLSPSGSRDTQYF. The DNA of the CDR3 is TGTGCCAGCAGTTTGTCGCCTAGCGGGAGTCGAGATACGCAGTATTTT.

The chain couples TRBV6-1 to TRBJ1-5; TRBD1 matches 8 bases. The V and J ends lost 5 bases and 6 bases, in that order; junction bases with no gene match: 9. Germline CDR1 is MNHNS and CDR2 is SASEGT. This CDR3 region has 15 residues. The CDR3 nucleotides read TGTGCCAGCAGTTCGACGGACAGGGCCGGTCAGCCCCAGCATTTT. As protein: CASSSTDRAGQPQHF.

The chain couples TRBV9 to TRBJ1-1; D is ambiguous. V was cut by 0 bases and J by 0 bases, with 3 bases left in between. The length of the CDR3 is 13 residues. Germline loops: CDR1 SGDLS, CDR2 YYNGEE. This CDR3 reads CASSVEMNTEAFF. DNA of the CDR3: TGTGCCAGCAGCGTAGAGATGAACACTGAAGCTTTCTTT.

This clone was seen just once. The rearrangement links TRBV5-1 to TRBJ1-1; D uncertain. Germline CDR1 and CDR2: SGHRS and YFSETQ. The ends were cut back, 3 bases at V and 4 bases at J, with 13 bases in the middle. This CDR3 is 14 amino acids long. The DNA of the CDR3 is TGCGCCAGCAGCTCGATCGGGCGGAGCACTGAAGCTTTCTTT. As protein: CASSSIGRSTEAFF.

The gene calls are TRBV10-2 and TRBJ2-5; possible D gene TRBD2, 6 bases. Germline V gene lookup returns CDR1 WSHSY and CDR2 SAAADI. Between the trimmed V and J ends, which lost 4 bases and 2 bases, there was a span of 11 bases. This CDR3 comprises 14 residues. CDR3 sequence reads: CASSGIAEQETQYF. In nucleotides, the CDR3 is TGCGCCAGCAGTGGAATAGCGGAACAAGAGACCCAGTACTTC.

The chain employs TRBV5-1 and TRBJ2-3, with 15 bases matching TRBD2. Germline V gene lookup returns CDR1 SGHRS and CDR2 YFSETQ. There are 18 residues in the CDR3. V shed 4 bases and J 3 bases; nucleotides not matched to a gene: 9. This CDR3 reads CASSPGLAGGQVTDTQYF. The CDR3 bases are TGCGCCAGCAGCCCGGGACTAGCGGGAGGCCAGGTAACAGATACGCAGTATTTT.

CDR3 loop: CASSSSFGLAGPEQYF. DNA of the CDR3: TGTGCCAGCAGTTCTTCCTTCGGACTAGCCGGGCCTGAGCAGTACTTC. V and J are TRBV28 and TRBJ2-7; TRBD2 agrees at 8 bases. The CDR3 has 16 amino acids. Per the germline V gene, CDR1 is MDHEN and CDR2 is SYDVKM. The ends lost 4 bases at V and 7 bases at J; junction bases unmatched: 15. The whole variable domain, filled in from reference TRBV28 and TRBJ2-7, reads DVKVTQSSRYLVKRTGEKVFLECVQDMDHENMFWYRQDPGLGLRLIYFSYDVKMKEKGDIPEGYSVSREKKERFSLILESASTNQTSMYLCASSSSFGLAGPEQYFGPGTRLTVT.

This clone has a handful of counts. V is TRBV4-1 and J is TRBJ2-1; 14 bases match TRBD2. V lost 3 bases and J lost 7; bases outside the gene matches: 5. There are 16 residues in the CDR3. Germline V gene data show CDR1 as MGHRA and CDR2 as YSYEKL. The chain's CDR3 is CASSQPGLAGVNEQFF. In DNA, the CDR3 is TGCGCCAGCAGCCAGCCGGGACTAGCGGGAGTAAATGAGCAGTTCTTC.

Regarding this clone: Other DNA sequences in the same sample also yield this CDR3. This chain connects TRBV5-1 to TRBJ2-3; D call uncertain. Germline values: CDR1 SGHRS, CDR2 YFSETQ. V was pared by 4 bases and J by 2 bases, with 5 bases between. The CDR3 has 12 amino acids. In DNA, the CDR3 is TGCGCCAGCAGCCAATCCACAGATACGCAGTATTTT. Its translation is CASSQSTDTQYF.